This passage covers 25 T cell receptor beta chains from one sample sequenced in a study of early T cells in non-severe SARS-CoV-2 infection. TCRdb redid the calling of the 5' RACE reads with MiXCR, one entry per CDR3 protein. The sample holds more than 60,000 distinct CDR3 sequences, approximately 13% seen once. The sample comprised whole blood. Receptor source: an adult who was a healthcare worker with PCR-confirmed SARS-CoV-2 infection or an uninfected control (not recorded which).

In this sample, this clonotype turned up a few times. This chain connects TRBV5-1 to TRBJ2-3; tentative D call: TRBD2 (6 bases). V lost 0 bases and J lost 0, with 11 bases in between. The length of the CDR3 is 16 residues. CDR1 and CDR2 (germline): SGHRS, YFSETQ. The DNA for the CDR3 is TGCGCCAGCAGCTTGGGACTAGTAAGGAGCACAGATACGCAGTATTTT. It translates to CASSLGLVRSTDTQYF.

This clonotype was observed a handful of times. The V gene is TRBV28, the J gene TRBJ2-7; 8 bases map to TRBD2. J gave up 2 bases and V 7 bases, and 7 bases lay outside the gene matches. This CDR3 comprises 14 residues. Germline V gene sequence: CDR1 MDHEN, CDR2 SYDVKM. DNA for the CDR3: TGTGCCAGCACCCTAGCGGGCCCGACCTACGAGCAGTACTTC. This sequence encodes CASTLAGPTYEQYF.

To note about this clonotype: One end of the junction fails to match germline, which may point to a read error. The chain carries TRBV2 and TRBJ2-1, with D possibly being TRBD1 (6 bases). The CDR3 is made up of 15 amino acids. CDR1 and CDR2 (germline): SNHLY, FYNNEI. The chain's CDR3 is CARSEGQPSYNEQFF. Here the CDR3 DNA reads TGTGCCAGGAGTGAAGGACAGCCATCCTACAATGAGCAGTTCTTC.

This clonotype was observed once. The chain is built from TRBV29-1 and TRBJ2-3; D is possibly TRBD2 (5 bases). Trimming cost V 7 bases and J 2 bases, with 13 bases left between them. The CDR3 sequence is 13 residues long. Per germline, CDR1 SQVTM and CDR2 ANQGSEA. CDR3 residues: CSADRGPTDTQYF. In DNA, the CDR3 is TGCAGCGCCGATCGGGGTCCCACAGATACGCAGTATTTT.

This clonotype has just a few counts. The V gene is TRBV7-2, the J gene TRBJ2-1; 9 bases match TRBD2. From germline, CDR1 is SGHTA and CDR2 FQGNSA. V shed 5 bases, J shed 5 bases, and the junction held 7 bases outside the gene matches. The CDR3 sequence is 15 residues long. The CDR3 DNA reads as TGTGCCAGCAGCCCCCGGACTAGCGACAACAATGAGCAGTTCTTC. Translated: CASSPRTSDNNEQFF.

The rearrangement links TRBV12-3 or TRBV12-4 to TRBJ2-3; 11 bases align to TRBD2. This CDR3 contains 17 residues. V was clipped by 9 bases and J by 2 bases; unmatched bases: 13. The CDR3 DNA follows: TGTGCCAGTAGTGGTGGGACTAGCGGTTTCGTCACAGATACGCAGTATTTT. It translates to CASSGGTSGFVTDTQYF.

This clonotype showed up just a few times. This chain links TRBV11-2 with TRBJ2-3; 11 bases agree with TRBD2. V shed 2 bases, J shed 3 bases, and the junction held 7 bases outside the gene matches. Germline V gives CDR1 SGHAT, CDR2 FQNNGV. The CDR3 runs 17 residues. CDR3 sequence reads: CASSLLLAGDGTDTQYF. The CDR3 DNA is TGTGCCAGCAGCTTACTACTAGCGGGAGATGGGACAGATACGCAGTATTTT. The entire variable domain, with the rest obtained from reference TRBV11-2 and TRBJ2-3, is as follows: EAGVAQSPRYKIIEKRQSVAFWCNPISGHATLYWYQQILGQGPKLLIQFQNNGVVDDSQLPKDRFSAERLKGVDSTLKIQPAKLEDSAVYLCASSLLLAGDGTDTQYFGPGTRLTVL.

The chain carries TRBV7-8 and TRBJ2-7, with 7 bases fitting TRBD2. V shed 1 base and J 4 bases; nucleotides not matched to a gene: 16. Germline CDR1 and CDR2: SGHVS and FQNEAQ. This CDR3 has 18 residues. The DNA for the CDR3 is TGTGCCAGCAGCTTAGGTGTGTCCGGGGGGACCCTTCCATACGAGCAGTACTTC. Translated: CASSLGVSGGTLPYEQYF.

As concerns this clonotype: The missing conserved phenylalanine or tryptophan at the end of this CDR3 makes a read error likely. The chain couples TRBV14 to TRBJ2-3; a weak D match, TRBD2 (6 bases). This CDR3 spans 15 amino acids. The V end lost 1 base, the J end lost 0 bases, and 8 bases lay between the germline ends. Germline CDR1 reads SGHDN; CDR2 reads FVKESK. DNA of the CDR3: TGTGCCAGCAGCCAAGCGGGAGTGAGCACAGATACGCAGTATTAT. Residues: CASSQAGVSTDTQYY.

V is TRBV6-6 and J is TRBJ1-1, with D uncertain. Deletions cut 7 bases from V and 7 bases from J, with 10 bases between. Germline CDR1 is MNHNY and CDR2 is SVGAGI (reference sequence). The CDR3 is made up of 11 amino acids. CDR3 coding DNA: TGTGCCAGCACCAAGTCGGATGAAGCTTTCTTT. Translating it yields CASTKSDEAFF.

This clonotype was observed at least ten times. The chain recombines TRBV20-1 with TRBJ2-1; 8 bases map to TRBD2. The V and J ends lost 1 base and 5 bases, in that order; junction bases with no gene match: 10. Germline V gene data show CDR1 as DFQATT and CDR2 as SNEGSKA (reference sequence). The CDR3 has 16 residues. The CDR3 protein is CSARGRPASGHNEQFF. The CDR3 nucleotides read TGCAGTGCTAGAGGGCGGCCGGCTAGCGGGCACAATGAGCAGTTCTTC.

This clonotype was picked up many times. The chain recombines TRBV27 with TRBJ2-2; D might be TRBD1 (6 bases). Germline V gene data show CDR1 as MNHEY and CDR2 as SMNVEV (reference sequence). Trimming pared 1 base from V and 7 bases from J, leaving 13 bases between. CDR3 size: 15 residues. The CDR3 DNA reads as TGTGCCAGCAGTTTATTAGGGGGACGGAGCGGGGAGCTGTTTTTT. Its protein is CASSLLGGRSGELFF.

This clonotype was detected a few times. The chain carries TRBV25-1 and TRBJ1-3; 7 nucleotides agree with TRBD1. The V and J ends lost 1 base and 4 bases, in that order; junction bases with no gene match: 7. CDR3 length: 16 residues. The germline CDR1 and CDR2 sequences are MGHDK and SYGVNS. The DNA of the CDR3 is TGTGCCAGCAGTGAATCGAACAGGGGATTAGGAAACACCATATATTTT. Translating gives CASSESNRGLGNTIYF.

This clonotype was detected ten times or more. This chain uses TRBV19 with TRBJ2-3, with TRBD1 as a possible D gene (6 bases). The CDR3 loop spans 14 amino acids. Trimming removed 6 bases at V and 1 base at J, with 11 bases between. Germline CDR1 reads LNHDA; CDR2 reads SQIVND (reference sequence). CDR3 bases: TGTGCCAGTAGATTGACAGGCCGCACAGATACGCAGTATTTT. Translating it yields CASRLTGRTDTQYF.

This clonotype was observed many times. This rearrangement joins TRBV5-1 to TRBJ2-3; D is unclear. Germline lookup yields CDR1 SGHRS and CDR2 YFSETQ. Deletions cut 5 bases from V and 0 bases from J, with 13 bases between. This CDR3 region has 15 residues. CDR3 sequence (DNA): TGCGCCAGCAGTGAGTTGAAGGGCAGCACAGATACGCAGTATTTT. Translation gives CASSELKGSTDTQYF.

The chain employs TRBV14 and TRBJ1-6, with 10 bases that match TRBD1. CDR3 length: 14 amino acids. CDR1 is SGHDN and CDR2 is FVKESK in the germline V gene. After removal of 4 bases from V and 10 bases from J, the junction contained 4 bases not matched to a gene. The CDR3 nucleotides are TGTGCCAGCAGCCCGGGACAGGGGAACTCACCCCTCCACTTT. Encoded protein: CASSPGQGNSPLHF.

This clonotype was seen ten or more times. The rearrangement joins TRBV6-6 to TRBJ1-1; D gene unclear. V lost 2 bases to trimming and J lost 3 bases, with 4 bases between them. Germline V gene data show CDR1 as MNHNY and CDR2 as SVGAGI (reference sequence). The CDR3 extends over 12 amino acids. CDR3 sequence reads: CASSYRYTEAFF. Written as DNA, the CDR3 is TGTGCCAGCAGTTACCGCTACACTGAAGCTTTCTTT.

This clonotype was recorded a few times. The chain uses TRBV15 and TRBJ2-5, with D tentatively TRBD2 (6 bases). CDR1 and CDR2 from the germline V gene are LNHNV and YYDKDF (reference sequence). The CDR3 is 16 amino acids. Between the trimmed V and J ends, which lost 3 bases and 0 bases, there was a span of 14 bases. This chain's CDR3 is CATSRPQRGYQETQYF. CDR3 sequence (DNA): TGTGCCACCAGCAGGCCCCAACGGGGGTACCAAGAGACCCAGTACTTC. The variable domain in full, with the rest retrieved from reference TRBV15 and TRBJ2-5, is DAMVIQNPRYQVTQFGKPVTLSCSQTLNHNVMYWYQQKSSQAPKLLFHYYDKDFNNEADTPDNFQSRRPNTSFCFLDIRSPGLGDTAMYLCATSRPQRGYQETQYFGPGTRLLVL.

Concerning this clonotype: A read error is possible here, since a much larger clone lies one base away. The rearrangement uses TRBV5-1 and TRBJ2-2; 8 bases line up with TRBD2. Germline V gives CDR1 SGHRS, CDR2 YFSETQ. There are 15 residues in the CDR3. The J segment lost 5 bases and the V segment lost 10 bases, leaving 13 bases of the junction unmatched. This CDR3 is CARSLGSGKTGELFF. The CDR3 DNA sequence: TGCGCCCGCTCACTCGGTAGCGGGAAAACCGGGGAGCTGTTTTTT.

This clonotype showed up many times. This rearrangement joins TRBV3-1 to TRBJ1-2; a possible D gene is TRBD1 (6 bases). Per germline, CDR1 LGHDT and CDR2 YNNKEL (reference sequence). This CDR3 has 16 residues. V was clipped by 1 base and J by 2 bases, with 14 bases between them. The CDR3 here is CASSQVPAGENYGYTF. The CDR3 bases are TGTGCCAGCAGCCAAGTTCCGGCAGGGGAAAACTATGGCTACACCTTC.

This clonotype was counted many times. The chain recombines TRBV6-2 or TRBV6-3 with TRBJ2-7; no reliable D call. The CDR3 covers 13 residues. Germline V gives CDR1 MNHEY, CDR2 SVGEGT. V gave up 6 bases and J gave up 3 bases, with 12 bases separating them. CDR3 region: CASSRADGYEQYF. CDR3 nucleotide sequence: TGTGCCAGCAGCCGGGCGGACGGCTACGAGCAGTACTTC.

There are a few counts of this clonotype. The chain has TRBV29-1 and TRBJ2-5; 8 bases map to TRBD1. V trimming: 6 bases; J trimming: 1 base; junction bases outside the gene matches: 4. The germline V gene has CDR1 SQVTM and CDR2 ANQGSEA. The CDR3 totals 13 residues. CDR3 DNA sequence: TGCAGCGTCCAAGGACAGGGCCAAGAGACCCAGTACTTC. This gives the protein CSVQGQGQETQYF.

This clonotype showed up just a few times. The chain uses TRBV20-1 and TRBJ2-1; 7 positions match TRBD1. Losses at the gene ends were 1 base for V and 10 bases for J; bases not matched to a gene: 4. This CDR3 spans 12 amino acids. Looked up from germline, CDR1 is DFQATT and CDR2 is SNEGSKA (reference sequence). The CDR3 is CSARVPDREQFF. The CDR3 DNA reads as TGCAGTGCTAGAGTCCCGGACAGGGAGCAGTTCTTC.

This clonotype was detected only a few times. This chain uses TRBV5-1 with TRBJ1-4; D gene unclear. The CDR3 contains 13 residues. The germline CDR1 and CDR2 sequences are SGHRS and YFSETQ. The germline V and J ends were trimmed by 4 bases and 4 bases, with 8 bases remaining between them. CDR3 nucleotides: TGCGCCAGCAGCCCTGTACTTAATGAAAAACTGTTTTTT. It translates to CASSPVLNEKLFF.

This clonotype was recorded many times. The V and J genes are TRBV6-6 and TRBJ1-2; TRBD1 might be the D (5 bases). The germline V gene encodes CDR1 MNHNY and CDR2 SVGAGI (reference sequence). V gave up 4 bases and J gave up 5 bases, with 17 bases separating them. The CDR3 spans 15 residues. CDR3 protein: CASSFGHGGKYGYTF. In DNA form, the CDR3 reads TGTGCCAGCAGTTTCGGGCATGGGGGAAAGTATGGCTACACCTTC.